Listed below are T cell receptor beta chains from one sample, sequenced in a study of beta chain features in type 1 diabetes. TCRdb's table, derived via immunoSEQ multiplex PCR, lists solely in-frame clones and lacks some. The sample carries hundreds of thousands of clones, approximately 30% recorded once. The sample comprised naive CD4+ T cells from blood. The receptors stem from a man between 18 and 29 years old in good health. The CDR3 runs from the conserved cysteine through the conserved F or W. A D gene is named only where the DNA matches it firmly. Rows give clone size only sometimes, using once, few, many, or a class for an expanded clone.

d_call	clone_size	v_call	j_call	cdr3_nt	cdr3_aa
-	-	TRBV7-2	TRBJ2-3	TGTGCCAGCATCTCAGGCGTTCGGTTCCCAGATACGCAGTATTTT	CASISGVRFPDTQYF
-	once	TRBV4-1	TRBJ1-5	TGCGCCAGCAGCCCCCCCTCCGGATCCCAGCATTTT	CASSPPSGSQHF
-	-	TRBV6-6	TRBJ2-7	TGTGCCAGCAGTTCCCCCCAGCGGGCCTCCTACGAGCAGTACTTC	CASSSPQRASYEQYF
-	-	TRBV5-1	TRBJ2-3	TGCGCCAGCAGCTTGGTCGGCGGAGCAGATACGCAGTATTTT	CASSLVGGADTQYF
-	-	TRBV27	TRBJ2-7	TGTGCCAGCAGTTTATCGGGCGCTACAGGCGAGCAGTACTTC	CASSLSGATGEQYF
-	-	TRBV28	TRBJ2-6	TGTGCCGGTGGGGAGGCTGGGGCCAACGTCCTGACTTTC	CAGGEAGANVLTF
TRBD1	-	TRBV19	TRBJ2-3	TGTGCCTCGGAGGACAGGGGTACAGATACGCAGTATTTT	CASEDRGTDTQYF
TRBD2	-	TRBV7-2	TRBJ2-3	TGTGCCAGCAGCTTAAGACCTAGCGGGACAACAGATACGCAGTATTTT	CASSLRPSGTTDTQYF
TRBD1	-	TRBV7-2	TRBJ2-7	TGTGCCAGCAGCCTGCGACAGGGATCCTACGAGCAGTACTTC	CASSLRQGSYEQYF
-	few	TRBV29-1	TRBJ2-7	TGCAGCGTTGCTGCGGACCCCTACGAGCAGTACTTC	CSVAADPYEQYF
TRBD1	few	TRBV18	TRBJ2-3	TGTGCCGGAGGACAGGGCCCAGATACGCAGTATTTT	CAGGQGPDTQYF
TRBD1	-	TRBV5-1	TRBJ2-7	TGCGCCAGCACCCGGATAGAGGGGGCGAGCTCCTACGAGCAGTACTTC	CASTRIEGASSYEQYF
-	-	TRBV4-1	TRBJ1-2	TGCGCCAGCAGCCAAGATAATGGCACGCCTGGCTACACCTTC	CASSQDNGTPGYTF
TRBD1	few	TRBV10-3	TRBJ2-5	TGTGCCACGAGAACAGGGGACCCGAACCAAGAGACCCAGTACTTC	CATRTGDPNQETQYF
-	few	TRBV18	TRBJ2-5	TGTGCCAGCTCACTTCAAGAGACCCAGTACTTC	CASSLQETQYF
-	few	TRBV9	TRBJ2-2	TGTGCCAGCAGCGTAGTTGGGTACACCGGGGAGCTGTTTTTT	CASSVVGYTGELFF
-	-	TRBV7-8	TRBJ2-1	TGTGCCAGCAGCTTACGAGATTGGGGGAGAAGCTCCTACAATGAGCAGTTCTTC	CASSLRDWGRSSYNEQFF
TRBD1	-	TRBV30	TRBJ1-5	TGTGCCTGGACCCCGACAGGGGCGGGATATCAGCCCCAGCATTTT	CAWTPTGAGYQPQHF
-	-	TRBV7-2	TRBJ2-2	TGTGCCAGTCTAGAGAACACCGGGGAGCTGTTTTTT	CASLENTGELFF
TRBD1	-	TRBV7-9	TRBJ2-3	TGTGCCAGCAGCCGTGACAGGGCGACAGATACGCAGTATTTT	CASSRDRATDTQYF
-	-	TRBV4-2	TRBJ1-1	TGTGCCAGCAGCCACGGGACGGCCAACACTGAAGCTTTCTTT	CASSHGTANTEAFF
-	-	TRBV15	TRBJ1-5	TGTGCCACCAGCCAAGGGGTCCTCCGGCCCCAGCATTTT	CATSQGVLRPQHF
TRBD2	-	TRBV4-3	TRBJ2-7	TGCGCCAGCAGCCCGCTCGGGGGAGCGGGAGGGTACGAGCAGTACTTC	CASSPLGGAGGYEQYF
-	-	TRBV7-9	TRBJ2-4	TGTGCCAGCAGCTCTGACGGGGCGTCGGCCAAAAACATTCAGTACTTC	CASSSDGASAKNIQYF
-	few	TRBV7-9	TRBJ1-2	TGTGCCAGCAGCTTCGGCTTCTGGGGGGTGGAGGACGCTGGCTACACCTTC	CASSFGFWGVEDAGYTF
TRBD2	-	TRBV9	TRBJ2-1	TGTGCCAGCAGCGTATCCAGCGGGAGGATCGATGAGCAGTTCTTC	CASSVSSGRIDEQFF
TRBD2	-	TRBV5-6	TRBJ2-3	TGTGCCAGCAGCTACCGGGCGGGAGGGGCAGATACGCAGTATTTT	CASSYRAGGADTQYF